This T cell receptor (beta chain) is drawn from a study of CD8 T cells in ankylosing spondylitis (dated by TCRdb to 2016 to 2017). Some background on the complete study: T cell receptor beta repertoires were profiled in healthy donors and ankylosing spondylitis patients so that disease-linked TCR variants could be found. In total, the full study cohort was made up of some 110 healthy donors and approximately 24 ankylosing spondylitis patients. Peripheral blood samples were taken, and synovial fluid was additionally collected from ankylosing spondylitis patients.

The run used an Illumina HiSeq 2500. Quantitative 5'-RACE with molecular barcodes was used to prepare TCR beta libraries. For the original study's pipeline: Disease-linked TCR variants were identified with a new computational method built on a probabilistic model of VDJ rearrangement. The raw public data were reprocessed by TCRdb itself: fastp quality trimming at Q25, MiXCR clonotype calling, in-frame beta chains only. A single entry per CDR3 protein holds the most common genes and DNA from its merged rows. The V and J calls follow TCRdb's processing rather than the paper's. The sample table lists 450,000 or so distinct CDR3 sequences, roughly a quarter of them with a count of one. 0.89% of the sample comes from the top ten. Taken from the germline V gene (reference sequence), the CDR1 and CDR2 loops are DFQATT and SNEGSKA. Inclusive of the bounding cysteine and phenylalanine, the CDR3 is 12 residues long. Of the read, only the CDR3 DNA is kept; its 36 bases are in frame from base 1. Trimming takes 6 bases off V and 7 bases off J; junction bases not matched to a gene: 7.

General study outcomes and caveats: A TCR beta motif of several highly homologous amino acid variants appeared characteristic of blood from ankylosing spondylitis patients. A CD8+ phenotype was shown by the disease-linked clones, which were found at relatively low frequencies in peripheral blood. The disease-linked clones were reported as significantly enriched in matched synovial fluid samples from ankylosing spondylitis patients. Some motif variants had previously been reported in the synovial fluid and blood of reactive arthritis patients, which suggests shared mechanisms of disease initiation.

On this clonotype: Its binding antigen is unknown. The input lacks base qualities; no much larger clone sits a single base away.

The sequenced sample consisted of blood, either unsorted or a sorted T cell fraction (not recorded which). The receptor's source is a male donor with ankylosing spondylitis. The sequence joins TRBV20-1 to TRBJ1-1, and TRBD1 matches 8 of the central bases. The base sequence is TGCAGTGCCCTACAGGGGGTCGATGAAGCTTTCTTT. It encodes CSALQGVDEAFF.